These 5 T cell receptor beta chains were sequenced from one sample in a study of shared clonotypes between healthy human individuals. The method was immunoSEQ multiplex PCR; TCRdb's version includes in-frame clones alone and lacks a portion of them. The sample includes over a million clones, roughly 75% of them seen just once. The sequencing input was memory CD4+ T cells sorted from blood. Subset indicated: CD45RA-negative fraction. The source of these receptors is a man in his late teens or twenties in good health.

Written as DNA, the CDR3 is TGTGCCAGCTCACGTAGCGGGAGCTTCAATGAGCAGTTCTTC. It translates to CASSRSGSFNEQFF. J is TRBJ2-1 and V is TRBV18; 9 bases line up with TRBD2. The germline CDR1 and CDR2 sequences are KGHSH and LQKENI. There are 14 residues in the CDR3. V shed 4 bases and J 6 bases; nucleotides not matched to a gene: 4. Full variable domain (rest looked up from reference TRBV18 and TRBJ2-1): NAGVMQNPRHLVRRRGQEARLRCSPMKGHSHVYWYRQLPEEGLKFMVYLQKENIIDESGMPKERFSAEFPKEGPSILRIQQVVRGDSAAYFCASSRSGSFNEQFFGPGTRLTVL.

This clone appeared a single time. The V and J genes are TRBV27 and TRBJ2-5; 11 bases agree with TRBD2. The V and J ends lost 4 bases and 4 bases, in that order; junction bases with no gene match: 5. The CDR3 spans 15 residues. The germline gives CDR1 MNHEY, CDR2 SMNVEV (reference sequence). The CDR3 DNA reads TGTGCCAGCAGTTCTCTAACTAGCGGGGGAGAGACCCAGTACTTC. It is translated as CASSSLTSGGETQYF.

The genes are TRBV2 and TRBJ1-4, with TRBD1 as a possible D gene (6 bases). V lost 8 bases to trimming and J lost 3 bases, with 19 bases between them. Germline CDR1 reads SNHLY; CDR2 reads FYNNEI. The CDR3 has 16 amino acids. The CDR3 DNA reads TGTGCCAGCTTCAGGTCGGGGGCTTTGGCTAATGAAAAACTGTTTTTT. This gives the protein CASFRSGALANEKLFF.

The chain recombines TRBV5-1 with TRBJ1-1; the D is unclear. V shed 5 bases and J shed 3 bases, with 5 bases lying between them. Germline V gene data show CDR1 as SGHRS and CDR2 as YFSETQ. This CDR3 comprises 11 residues. In DNA, the CDR3 is TGCGCCAGCAGAGCAGACACTGAAGCTTTCTTT. Amino acid sequence: CASRADTEAFF.

The V and J genes are TRBV19 and TRBJ2-2; 8 bases are shared with TRBD1. V dropped 1 base and J dropped 5; count of bases not matched to a gene: 6. CDR1 is LNHDA, CDR2 SQIVND, per germline (reference sequence). The CDR3 has 16 residues. The CDR3 sequence is CASSIGQGWDTGELFF. The CDR3, as DNA: TGTGCCAGTAGTATAGGACAGGGGTGGGATACCGGGGAGCTGTTTTTT.